This T cell receptor (beta chain) is drawn from a study of T cells after yellow fever vaccination. About the study: Preparation used SMART-Seq v4 Ultra Low Input for the low-cell-number fractions.

Losses at the gene ends were 6 bases for V and 4 bases for J; bases not matched to a gene: 9. CDR1 is SGHVS and CDR2 is FQNEAQ in the germline V gene. This CDR3 is 17 amino acids long. This clonotype was found a few times. Each CDR3 protein gets one entry after TCRdb re-called the 5' RACE reads with MiXCR. The table lists some 160,000 distinct CDR3 sequences, around 7.3% of them singletons, with over 2% in the top ten. The receptor comes from a man between 18 and 29 years old who received the YFV17D yellow fever vaccine. This sequence joins TRBV7-8 and TRBJ2-5, with 15 bases lining up with TRBD2. This material consisted of CD4+ T cells sorted from PBMCs, taken less than 6 days after the first yellow fever vaccination. This CDR3 reads CASSFRPGLAGGETQYF. Written as DNA, the CDR3 is TGTGCCAGCAGTTTTCGACCGGGACTAGCGGGAGGAGAGACCCAGTACTTC.